The T cell receptor (beta chain) under discussion was sequenced for a study of cytomegalovirus exposure and HLA in healthy donors. At the level of the study: From 150 million to 200 million T cells, an earlier analysis saw 90 million to 130 million unique TCR beta sequences. Study-wide results and caveats: No immune exposure information besides CMV serostatus was available.

This PCR relied on a set of 60 Vbeta primers and 13 Jbeta primers. This table comes from immunoSEQ multiplex PCR, and its TCRdb copy is limited to in-frame clones, with some not included. In the table there are under 200,000 clones, 70% to 80% of which are singletons. For this clone: Its specificity is not known.

CDR1 is SEHNR, CDR2 FQNEAQ, per germline (reference sequence). This CDR3 region has 15 residues. The junction had 4 bases not matched to a gene; V was cut back by 5 bases and J by 0 bases. The chain is built from TRBV7-9 and TRBJ1-5; 7 nucleotides match TRBD1. This TCR was recovered from a woman in her 50s in good health and CMV-seronegative. The sample was PBMCs. This CDR3 is CASSPTGSSNQPQHF. CDR3 in DNA: TGTGCCAGCAGCCCGACAGGGAGTAGCAATCAGCCCCAGCATTTT.